What follows describes a single TCR beta chain. This entry is derived from a study of T cells in Graves' hyperthyroidism and ophthalmopathy. Amplification targeted TCR beta CDR3 regions from RNA transcripts. Primed by the HTBI set, a first-round RT-PCR was run on the TCR CDR3. MiXCR, applied by TCRdb to the multiplex PCR reads, yields one record per CDR3 protein. Altogether fewer than 650,000 distinct CDR3 sequences are present, 14% to 15% being singletons, with the ten largest covering around 4%. V lost 4 bases to trimming and J lost 11 bases; unmatched junction nucleotides: 13. CDR1 is LNHDA and CDR2 is SQIVND in the germline V gene (reference sequence). This CDR3 has 15 residues.

This TCR derives from a woman in her thirties or forties with Graves' ophthalmopathy. The J gene is TRBJ2-2, the V gene TRBV19, with 7 bases matching TRBD2. Sequencing was carried out using blood. DNA for the CDR3: TGTGCCAGTAGTAACCGGGACTATCACCGGGTTGAGCTGTTTTTT. Amino acids: CASSNRDYHRVELFF.